This is a list of T cell receptor beta chains from one sample in a study of siplizumab effects on memory and regulatory T cells. Sequencing used immunoSEQ multiplex PCR; TCRdb keeps in-frame clones, though not all of them. The data show more than 95,000 clones, about 92% seen once. The specimen sequenced was CD4+ T cells sorted from blood. The receptors here all came from a human donor in good health. Both conserved end residues are part of each CDR3. A D gene is named only where the DNA matches it firmly. The size of a clone is reported for some rows only, either as once, few or many, or as a class for expanded clones.

j_call cdr3_length clone_size v_call d_call cdr3_aa cdr3_nt
TRBJ2-3 14 NA TRBV5-6 NA CASSFGGAGDTQYF TGTGCCAGCAGCTTCGGGGGAGCGGGAGATACGCAGTATTTT
TRBJ2-7 14 NA TRBV5-6 NA CASTYRGTAYEQYF TGTGCCAGCACCTATAGGGGGACGGCCTACGAGCAGTACTTC
TRBJ2-5 14 few TRBV2 NA CASSEIPARETQYF TGTGCCAGCAGTGAAATCCCTGCCCGTGAGACCCAGTACTTC
TRBJ1-5 12 NA TRBV7-2 NA CASSPSTQPQHF TGTGCCAGCAGCCCCTCTACCCAGCCCCAGCATTTT
TRBJ1-1 12 NA TRBV13 NA CASSAGQYLTFF TGTGCCAGCAGCGCCGGACAGTATTTAACTTTCTTT
TRBJ2-7 13 NA TRBV4-3 NA CASSQEGRGEQYF TGCGCCAGCAGCCAAGAAGGGAGGGGGGAGCAGTACTTC
TRBJ2-5 14 few TRBV28 NA CASSLGEPQETQYF TGTGCCAGCAGTCTCGGGGAGCCCCAAGAGACCCAGTACTTC
TRBJ2-1 15 NA TRBV7-2 TRBD1 CASSLGGGAYNEQFF TGTGCCAGCAGCTTAGGAGGGGGCGCCTACAATGAGCAGTTCTTC
TRBJ2-4 16 NA TRBV18 NA CASSPTGTSAKNIQYF TGTGCCAGCTCACCTACCGGGACATCAGCCAAAAACATTCAGTACTTC
TRBJ2-1 19 once TRBV19 TRBD2 CASSPVLFSLAASYNEQFF TGTGCCAGTAGCCCTGTGCTGTTTTCACTAGCGGCCTCCTACAATGAGCAGTTCTTC
TRBJ1-5 15 NA TRBV12-5 NA CASGLDLVVGQPQHF TGTGCTAGTGGTTTGGACTTAGTGGTAGGGCAGCCCCAGCATTTT
TRBJ1-2 12 NA TRBV28 NA CASSFRAYGYTF TGTGCCAGCAGTTTCCGGGCCTATGGCTACACCTTC
TRBJ2-5 16 NA TRBV30 TRBD1 CAWIFGTGQGGETQYF TGTGCCTGGATATTTGGAACGGGACAGGGGGGGGAGACCCAGTACTTC
TRBJ1-1 14 NA TRBV6-1 NA CASRTMGQNTEAFF TGTGCCAGCAGAACGATGGGACAGAACACTGAAGCTTTCTTT
TRBJ2-2 17 NA TRBV5-6 TRBD2 CASSPPGLAGVTGELFF TGTGCCAGCAGCCCTCCGGGACTAGCGGGAGTCACCGGGGAGCTGTTTTTT
TRBJ2-2 15 NA TRBV11-2 NA CASSSRDSSTGELFF TGTGCCAGCAGCTCTCGGGACTCTTCCACCGGGGAGCTGTTTTTT
TRBJ1-4 13 NA TRBV2 NA CASIRGAGEKLFF TGTGCCAGCATCCGGGGGGCTGGGGAAAAACTGTTTTTT
TRBJ2-5 14 once TRBV14 NA CASSQSGSQETQYF TGTGCCAGCAGCCAAAGCGGGTCCCAAGAGACCCAGTACTTC
TRBJ1-5 13 few TRBV6-6 NA CASSLMKGQPQHF TGTGCCAGCAGCCTAATGAAGGGACAGCCCCAGCATTTT
TRBJ2-2 16 NA TRBV5-5 TRBD2 CASSLQGTSRAGELFF TGTGCCAGCAGCTTGCAAGGGACTAGTAGGGCCGGGGAGCTGTTTTTT
TRBJ1-1 14 NA TRBV18 NA CASSPDRGITEAFF TGTGCCAGCTCACCCGATAGGGGCATCACTGAAGCTTTCTTT
TRBJ2-7 14 once TRBV4-2 NA CASSQDLVAYEQYF TGTGCCAGCAGCCAAGATCTGGTGGCCTACGAGCAGTACTTC
TRBJ1-3 16 NA TRBV4-2 NA CASSQDTPGVGNTIYF TGTGCCAGCAGCCAAGATACCCCCGGGGTAGGAAACACCATATATTTT
TRBJ2-7 12 NA TRBV5-4 NA CASSLDYLEQYF TGTGCCAGCAGCTTGGACTACCTGGAGCAGTACTTC
TRBJ1-5 14 NA TRBV6-6 NA CASSYESGFRPQHF TGTGCCAGCAGTTACGAATCGGGGTTTAGGCCCCAGCATTTT
TRBJ1-2 15 NA TRBV5-1 TRBD1 CASSADGQGGYGYTF TGCGCCAGCAGCGCGGACGGACAGGGGGGCTATGGCTACACCTTC
TRBJ2-7 13 NA TRBV5-6 TRBD2 CASSLAPASGQYF TGTGCCAGCAGCTTGGCACCGGCTAGCGGGCAGTACTTC
TRBJ1-1 15 NA TRBV19 NA CASSLPFTGGTEAFF TGTGCCAGTAGTCTCCCGTTCACTGGGGGCACTGAAGCTTTCTTT